These 9 T cell receptor beta chains came from one sample sequenced in a study of T cells in Graves' hyperthyroidism and ophthalmopathy. The TCR beta CDR3 regions underwent amplification using RNA transcripts as the source. Carried out on the TCR CDR3, a first-round RT-PCR used the HTBI primer set. TCRdb passed the multiplex PCR reads through MiXCR, listing each CDR3 protein once. The sample carries hundreds of thousands of distinct CDR3 sequences, over 12% recorded once. The sample taken for sequencing was blood. The receptors were sampled from a man aged 50 or older with Graves' ophthalmopathy.

This clonotype was detected ten times or more. The chain employs TRBV28 and TRBJ1-1; D ambiguous. Germline assignment: CDR1 MDHEN and CDR2 SYDVKM. V was pared by 3 bases and J by 6 bases, with 14 bases between. The CDR3 is 14 amino acids. CDR3: CASSFSARSSEAFF. The CDR3, as DNA: TGTGCCAGCAGTTTCAGCGCAAGGAGCTCTGAAGCTTTCTTT.

As concerns this clonotype: One base away lies a much larger clone, so this may be a sequencing read error. The gene calls are TRBV12-3 or TRBV12-4 and TRBJ2-5; no definite D call. V lost 5 bases, J lost 1 base, and 14 bases lay in between. CDR3 length: 15 residues. CDR3 protein: CASSPRHGVQETQYF. DNA for the CDR3: TGTGCCAGCAGTCCTCGTCATGGAGTCCAAGAGACCCAGTACTTC.

The V call is TRBV20-1, the J call TRBJ1-5, with D possibly matching TRBD1 (5 bases). Deletions cut 3 bases from V and 4 bases from J, with 16 bases between. Germline CDR1 is DFQATT and CDR2 is SNEGSKA (reference sequence). CDR3 size: 15 residues. CDR3 sequence reads: CSASTPGRYNQPQHF. In DNA, the CDR3 is TGCAGTGCTAGTACCCCGGGACGCTATAATCAGCCCCAGCATTTT.

This clonotype was found many times. This sequence joins TRBV5-1 and TRBJ1-1; D unresolved. Per germline, CDR1 SGHRS and CDR2 YFSETQ. The CDR3 spans 12 residues. Trimming took 4 bases from V and 2 from J, leaving 6 bases between them. The CDR3, as DNA: TGCGCCAGCAGCACGGAAAACACTGAAGCTTTCTTT. Its protein product is CASSTENTEAFF.

This clonotype appeared many times. CDR3 DNA: TGTGCCAGCAGCTTAGCAGAAACCAAAAACATTCAGTACTTC. This gives the protein CASSLAETKNIQYF. The J gene is TRBJ2-4, the V gene TRBV7-8; D is uncertain. The V gene lost 0 bases and the J gene lost 2 bases, with 5 bases spanning the gap. The CDR3 is 14 amino acids. The germline gives CDR1 SGHVS, CDR2 FQNEAQ.

This clonotype was picked up many times. The CDR3 loop is CASRYDTEAFF. The CDR3 DNA is TGTGCCAGCAGGTATGACACTGAAGCTTTCTTT. The chain employs TRBV25-1 and TRBJ1-1, with D unclear. Germline lookup yields CDR1 MGHDK and CDR2 SYGVNS. The CDR3 consists of 11 residues. Trimming removed 6 bases from V and 3 bases from J, with 5 bases in between.

This clonotype was found many times. V usage is TRBV29-1 and J usage is TRBJ2-1; D is perhaps TRBD2 (6 bases). The CDR3 loop spans 13 amino acids. Trimming stripped 7 bases from V and 9 bases from J, with 19 bases between. In germline, CDR1 is SQVTM, CDR2 ANQGSEA. The CDR3 sequence: CSAEVRAGGEQFF. CDR3 nucleotides: TGCAGCGCAGAAGTCCGGGCCGGGGGTGAGCAGTTCTTC.

The rearrangement links TRBV11-2 to TRBJ2-1, with 14 positions matching TRBD2. Looked up from germline, CDR1 is SGHAT and CDR2 is FQNNGV. The CDR3 runs 18 residues. J was trimmed by 8 bases and V by 2 bases; bases with no gene match: 11. The CDR3 sequence is CASSLPQTSGRANYEQFF. CDR3 in DNA: TGTGCCAGCAGCTTACCCCAGACTAGCGGGAGGGCCAACTATGAGCAGTTCTTC.

This clonotype was seen repeatedly, ten times or more. An end of the junction does not agree with germline; a read error may underlie this. This chain uses TRBV6-2 or TRBV6-3 with TRBJ2-1; weak D call: TRBD2 (5 bases). The CDR3 is 13 amino acids. The germline V gene has CDR1 MNHEY and CDR2 SVGEGT. CDR3 DNA sequence: TGTGCCAGCACTTACCTAGCCGGCAATGAGCAGTTCTTC. Translation: CASTYLAGNEQFF.